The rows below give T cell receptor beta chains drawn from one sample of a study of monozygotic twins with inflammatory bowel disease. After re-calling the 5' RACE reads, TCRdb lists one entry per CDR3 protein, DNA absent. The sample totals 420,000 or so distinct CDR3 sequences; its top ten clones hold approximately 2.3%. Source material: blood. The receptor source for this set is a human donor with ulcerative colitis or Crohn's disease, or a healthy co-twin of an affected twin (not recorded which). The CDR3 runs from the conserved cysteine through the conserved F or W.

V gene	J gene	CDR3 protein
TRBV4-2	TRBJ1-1	CASSQGGQVGTEAFF
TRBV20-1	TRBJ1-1	CSAGKIQGMNTEAFF
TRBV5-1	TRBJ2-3	CASRVPTGLLTDTQYF
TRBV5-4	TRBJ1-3	CASSLAPDSGNTIYF
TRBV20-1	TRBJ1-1	CSASPNGNRAEAFF
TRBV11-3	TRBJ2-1	CASSPQGLEDEQFF
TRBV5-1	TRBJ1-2	CASFRNPEAAHGYTF
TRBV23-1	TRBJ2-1	CASSLSSGGIPSDEQFF
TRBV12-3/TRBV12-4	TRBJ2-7	CASRDSATYEQYF
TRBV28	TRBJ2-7	CASRSGANYEQYF